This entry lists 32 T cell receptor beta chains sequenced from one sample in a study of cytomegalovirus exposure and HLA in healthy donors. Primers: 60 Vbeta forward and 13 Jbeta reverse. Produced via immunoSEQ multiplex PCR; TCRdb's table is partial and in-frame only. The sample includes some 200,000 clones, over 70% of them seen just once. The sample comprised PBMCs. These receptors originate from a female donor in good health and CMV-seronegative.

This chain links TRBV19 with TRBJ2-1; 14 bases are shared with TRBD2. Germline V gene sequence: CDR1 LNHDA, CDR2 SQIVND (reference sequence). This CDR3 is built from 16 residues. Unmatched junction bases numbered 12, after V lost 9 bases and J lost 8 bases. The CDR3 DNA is TGTGCCAGCTACCAGCCCGGGACTAGCGGGAGCTATGAGCAGTTCTTC. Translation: CASYQPGTSGSYEQFF.

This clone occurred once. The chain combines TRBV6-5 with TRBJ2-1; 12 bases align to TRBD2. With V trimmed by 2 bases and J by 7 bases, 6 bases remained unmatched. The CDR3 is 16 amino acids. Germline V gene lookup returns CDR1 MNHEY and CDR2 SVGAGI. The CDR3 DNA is TGTGCCAGCAGTTACACCCTAGCGGGGGGGCGGAATGAGCAGTTCTTC. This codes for CASSYTLAGGRNEQFF.

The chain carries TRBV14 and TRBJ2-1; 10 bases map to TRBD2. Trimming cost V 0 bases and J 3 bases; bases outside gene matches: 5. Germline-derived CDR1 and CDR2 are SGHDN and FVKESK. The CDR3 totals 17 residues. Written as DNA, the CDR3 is TGTGCCAGCAGCCAAGAATGGGTAGCGGGAGGCTACAATGAGCAGTTCTTC. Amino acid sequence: CASSQEWVAGGYNEQFF.

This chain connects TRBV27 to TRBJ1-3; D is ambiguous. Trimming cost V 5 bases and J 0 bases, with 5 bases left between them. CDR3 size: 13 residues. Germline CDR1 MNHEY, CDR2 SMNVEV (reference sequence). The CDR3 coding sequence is TGTGCCAGCAGTACGAGCTCTGGAAACACCATATATTTT. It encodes CASSTSSGNTIYF.

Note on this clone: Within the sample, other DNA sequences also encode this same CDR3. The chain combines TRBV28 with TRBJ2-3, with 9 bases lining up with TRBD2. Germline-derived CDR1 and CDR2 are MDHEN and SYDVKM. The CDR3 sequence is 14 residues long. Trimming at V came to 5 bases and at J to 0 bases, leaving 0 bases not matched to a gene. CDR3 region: CASSLAGSTDTQYF. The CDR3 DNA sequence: TGTGCCAGCAGTCTAGCGGGGAGCACAGATACGCAGTATTTT.

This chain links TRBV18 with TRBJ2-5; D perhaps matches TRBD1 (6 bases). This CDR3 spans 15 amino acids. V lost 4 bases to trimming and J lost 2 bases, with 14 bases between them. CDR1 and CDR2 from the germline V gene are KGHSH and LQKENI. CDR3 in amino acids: CASSHGTRSQETQYF. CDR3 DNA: TGTGCCAGCTCACACGGGACAAGATCTCAAGAGACCCAGTACTTC.

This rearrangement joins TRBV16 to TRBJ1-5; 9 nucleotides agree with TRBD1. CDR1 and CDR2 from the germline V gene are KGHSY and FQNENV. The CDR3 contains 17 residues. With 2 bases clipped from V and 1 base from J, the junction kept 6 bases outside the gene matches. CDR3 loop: CASSQRAGTGSNQPQHF. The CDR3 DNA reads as TGTGCCAGCAGCCAAAGGGCCGGGACAGGGAGCAATCAGCCCCAGCATTTT. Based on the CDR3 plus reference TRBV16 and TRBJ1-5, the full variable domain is GEEVAQTPKHLVRGEGQKAKLYCAPIKGHSYVFWYQQVLKNEFKFLISFQNENVFDETGMPKERFSAKCLPNSPCSLEIQATKLEDSAVYFCASSQRAGTGSNQPQHFGDGTRLSIL.

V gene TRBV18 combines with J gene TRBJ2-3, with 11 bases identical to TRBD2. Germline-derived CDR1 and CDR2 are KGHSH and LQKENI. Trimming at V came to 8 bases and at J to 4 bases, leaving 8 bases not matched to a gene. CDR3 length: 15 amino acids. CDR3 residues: CASRQTSGTADTQYF. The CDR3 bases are TGTGCCAGCCGGCAGACTAGCGGGACCGCAGATACGCAGTATTTT.

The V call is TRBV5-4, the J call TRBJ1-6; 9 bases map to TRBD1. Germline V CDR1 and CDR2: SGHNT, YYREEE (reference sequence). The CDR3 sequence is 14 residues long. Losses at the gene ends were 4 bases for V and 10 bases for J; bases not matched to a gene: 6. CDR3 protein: CASSPDRGGSPLHF. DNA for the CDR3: TGTGCCAGCAGCCCGGACAGGGGCGGATCACCCCTCCACTTT. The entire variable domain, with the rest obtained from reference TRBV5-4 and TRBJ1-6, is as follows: ETGVTQSPTHLIKTRGQQVTLRCSSQSGHNTVSWYQQALGQGPQFIFQYYREEENGRGNFPPRFSGLQFPNYSSELNVNALELDDSALYLCASSPDRGGSPLHFGNGTRLTVT.

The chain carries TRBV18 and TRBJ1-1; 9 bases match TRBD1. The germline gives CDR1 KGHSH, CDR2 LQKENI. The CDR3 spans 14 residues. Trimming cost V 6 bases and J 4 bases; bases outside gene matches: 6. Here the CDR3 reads CASSLETGGTEAFF. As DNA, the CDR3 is TGTGCCAGCTCTCTGGAGACAGGGGGCACTGAAGCTTTCTTT.

For the CDR3, the DNA is TGTGCCAGCGAAGGGGGTTGGGCTGGCTACACCTTC. This translates into CASEGGWAGYTF. This chain connects TRBV19 to TRBJ1-2, with a possible D match to TRBD1 (6 bases). CDR1 is LNHDA and CDR2 is SQIVND in the germline V gene (reference sequence). This CDR3 has 12 residues. V was clipped by 9 bases and J by 7 bases, with 15 bases between them.

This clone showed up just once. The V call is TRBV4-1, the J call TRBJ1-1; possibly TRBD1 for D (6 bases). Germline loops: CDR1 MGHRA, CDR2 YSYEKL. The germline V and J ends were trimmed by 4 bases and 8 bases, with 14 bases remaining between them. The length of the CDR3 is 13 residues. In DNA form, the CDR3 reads TGCGCCAGCAGCCCCCAACAGGGACACGAAGCTTTCTTT. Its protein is CASSPQQGHEAFF.

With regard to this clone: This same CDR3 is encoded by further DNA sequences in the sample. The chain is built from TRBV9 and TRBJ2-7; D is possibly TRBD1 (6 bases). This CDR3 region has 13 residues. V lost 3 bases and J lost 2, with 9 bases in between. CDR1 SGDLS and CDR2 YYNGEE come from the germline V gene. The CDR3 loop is CASSGGQPYEQYF. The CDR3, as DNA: TGTGCCAGCAGCGGCGGACAGCCCTACGAGCAGTACTTC.

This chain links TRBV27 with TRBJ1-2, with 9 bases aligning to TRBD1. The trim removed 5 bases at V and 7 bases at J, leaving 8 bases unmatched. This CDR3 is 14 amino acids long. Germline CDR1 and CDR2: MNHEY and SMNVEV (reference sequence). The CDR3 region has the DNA TGTGCCAGCAGTCCTCTGGACAGGGGAGGTGGCTACACCTTC. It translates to CASSPLDRGGGYTF.

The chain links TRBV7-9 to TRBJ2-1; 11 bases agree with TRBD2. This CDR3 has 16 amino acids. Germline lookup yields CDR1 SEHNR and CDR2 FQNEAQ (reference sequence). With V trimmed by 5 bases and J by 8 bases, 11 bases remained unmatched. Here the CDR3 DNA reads TGTGCCAGCAGCGTCTCCGGGACTAGCGGAGTTGATGAGCAGTTCTTC. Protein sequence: CASSVSGTSGVDEQFF.

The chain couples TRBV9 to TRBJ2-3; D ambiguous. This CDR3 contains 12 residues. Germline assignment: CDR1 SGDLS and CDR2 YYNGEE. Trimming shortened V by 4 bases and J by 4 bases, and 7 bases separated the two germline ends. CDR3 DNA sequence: TGTGCCAGCAGCCCCCTCTCAGATACGCAGTATTTT. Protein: CASSPLSDTQYF. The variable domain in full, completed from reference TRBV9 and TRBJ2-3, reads DSGVTQTPKHLITATGQRVTLRCSPRSGDLSVYWYQQSLDQGLQFLIQYYNGEERAKGNILERFSAQQFPDLHSELNLSSLELGDSALYFCASSPLSDTQYFGPGTRLTVL.

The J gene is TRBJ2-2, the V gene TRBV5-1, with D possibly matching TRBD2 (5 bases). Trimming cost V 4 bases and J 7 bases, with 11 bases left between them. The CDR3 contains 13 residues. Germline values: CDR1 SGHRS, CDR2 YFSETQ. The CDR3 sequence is CASSTEGHGELFF. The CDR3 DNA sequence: TGCGCCAGCAGCACAGAGGGTCACGGGGAGCTGTTTTTT.

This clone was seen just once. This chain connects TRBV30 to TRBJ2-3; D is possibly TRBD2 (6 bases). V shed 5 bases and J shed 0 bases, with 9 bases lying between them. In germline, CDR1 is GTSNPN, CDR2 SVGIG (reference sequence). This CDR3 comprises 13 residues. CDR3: CAWGGLSTDTQYF. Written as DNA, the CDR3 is TGTGCCTGGGGGGGACTTAGCACAGATACGCAGTATTTT. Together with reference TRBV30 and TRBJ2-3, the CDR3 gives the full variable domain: SQTIHQWPATLVQPVGSPLSLECTVEGTSNPNLYWYRQAAGRGLQLLFYSVGIGQISSEVPQNLSASRPQDRQFILSSKKLLLSDSGFYLCAWGGLSTDTQYFGPGTRLTVL.

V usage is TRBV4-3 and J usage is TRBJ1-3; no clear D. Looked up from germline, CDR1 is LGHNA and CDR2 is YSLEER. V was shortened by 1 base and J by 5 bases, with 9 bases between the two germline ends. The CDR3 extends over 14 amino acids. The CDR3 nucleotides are TGCGCCAGCAGCCAAGTAGAGGGAAGAAACACCATATATTTT. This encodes CASSQVEGRNTIYF.

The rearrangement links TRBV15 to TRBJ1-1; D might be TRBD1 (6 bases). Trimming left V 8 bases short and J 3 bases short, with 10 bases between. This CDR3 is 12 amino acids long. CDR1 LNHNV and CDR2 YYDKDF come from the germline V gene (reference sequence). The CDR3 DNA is TGTGCCACCGGGACAATCGACACTGAAGCTTTCTTT. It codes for CATGTIDTEAFF.

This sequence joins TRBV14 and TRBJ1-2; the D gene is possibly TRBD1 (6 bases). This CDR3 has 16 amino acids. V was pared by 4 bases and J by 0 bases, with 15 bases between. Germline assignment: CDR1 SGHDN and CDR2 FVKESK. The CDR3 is CASSPLRTAANYGYTF. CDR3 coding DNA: TGTGCCAGCAGCCCTCTTCGGACAGCAGCTAACTATGGCTACACCTTC.

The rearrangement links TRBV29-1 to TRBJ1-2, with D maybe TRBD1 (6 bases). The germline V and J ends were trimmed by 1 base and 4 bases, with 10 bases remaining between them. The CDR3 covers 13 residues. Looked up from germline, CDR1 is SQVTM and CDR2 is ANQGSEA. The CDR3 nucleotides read TGCAGCGTTGAAGGGGGGACATTCTATGGCTACACCTTC. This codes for CSVEGGTFYGYTF.

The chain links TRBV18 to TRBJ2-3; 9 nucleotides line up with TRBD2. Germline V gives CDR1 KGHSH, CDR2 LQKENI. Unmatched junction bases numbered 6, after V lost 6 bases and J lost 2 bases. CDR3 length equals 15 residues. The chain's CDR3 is CASSEAGGVTDTQYF. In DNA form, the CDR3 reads TGTGCCAGCTCCGAAGCGGGGGGCGTCACAGATACGCAGTATTTT.

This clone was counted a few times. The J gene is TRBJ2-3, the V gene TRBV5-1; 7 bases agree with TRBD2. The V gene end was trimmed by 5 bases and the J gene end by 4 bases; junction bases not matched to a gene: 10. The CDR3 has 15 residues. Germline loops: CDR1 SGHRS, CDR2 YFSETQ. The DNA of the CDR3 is TGCGCCAGCAGTCCCACTGGACTAGTCGCAGATACGCAGTATTTT. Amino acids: CASSPTGLVADTQYF.

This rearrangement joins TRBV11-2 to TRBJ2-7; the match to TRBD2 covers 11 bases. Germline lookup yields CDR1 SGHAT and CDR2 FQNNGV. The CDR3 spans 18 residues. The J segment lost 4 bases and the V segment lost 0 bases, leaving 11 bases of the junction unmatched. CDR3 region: CASSLEVAGGPGYYEQYF. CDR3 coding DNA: TGTGCCAGCAGCTTAGAGGTAGCGGGAGGGCCGGGCTATTACGAGCAGTACTTC.

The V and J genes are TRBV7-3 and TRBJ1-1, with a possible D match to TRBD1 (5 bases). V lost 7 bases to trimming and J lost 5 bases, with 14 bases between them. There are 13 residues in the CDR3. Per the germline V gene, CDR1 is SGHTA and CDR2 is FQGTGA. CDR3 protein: CASNSGIGTEAFF. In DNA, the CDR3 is TGTGCCAGCAACTCAGGGATTGGAACTGAAGCTTTCTTT.

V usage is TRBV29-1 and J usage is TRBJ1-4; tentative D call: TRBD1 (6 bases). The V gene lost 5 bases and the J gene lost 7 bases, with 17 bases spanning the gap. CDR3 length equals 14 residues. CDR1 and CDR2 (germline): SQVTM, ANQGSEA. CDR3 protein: CSVRGAAQGEKLFF. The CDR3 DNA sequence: TGCAGCGTTCGAGGGGCGGCACAGGGTGAAAAACTGTTTTTT.

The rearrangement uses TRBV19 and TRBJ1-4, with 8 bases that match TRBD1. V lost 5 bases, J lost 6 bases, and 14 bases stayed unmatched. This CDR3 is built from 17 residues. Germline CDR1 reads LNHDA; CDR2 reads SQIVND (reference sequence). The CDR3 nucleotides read TGTGCCAGTAGTCCTGGACAGGGAGGACGAAGGCATGAAAAACTGTTTTTT. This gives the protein CASSPGQGGRRHEKLFF.

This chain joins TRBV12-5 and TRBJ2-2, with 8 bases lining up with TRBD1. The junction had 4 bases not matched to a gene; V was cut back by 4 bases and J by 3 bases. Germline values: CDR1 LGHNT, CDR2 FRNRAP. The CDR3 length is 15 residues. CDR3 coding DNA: TGTGCTAGTGGTTATGGACAGGGTTACACCGGGGAGCTGTTTTTT. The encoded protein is CASGYGQGYTGELFF. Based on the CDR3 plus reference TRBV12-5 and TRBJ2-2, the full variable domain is DARVTQTPRHKVTEMGQEVTMRCQPILGHNTVFWYRQTMMQGLELLAYFRNRAPLDDSGMPKDRFSAEMPDATLATLKIQPSEPRDSAVYFCASGYGQGYTGELFFGEGSRLTVL.

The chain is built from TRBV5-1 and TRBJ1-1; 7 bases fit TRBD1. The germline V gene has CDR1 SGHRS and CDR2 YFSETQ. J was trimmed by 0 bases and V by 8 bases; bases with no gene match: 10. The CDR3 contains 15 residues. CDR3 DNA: TGCGCCAGTACAAGAGGGGGCTGGATGAACACTGAAGCTTTCTTT. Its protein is CASTRGGWMNTEAFF.

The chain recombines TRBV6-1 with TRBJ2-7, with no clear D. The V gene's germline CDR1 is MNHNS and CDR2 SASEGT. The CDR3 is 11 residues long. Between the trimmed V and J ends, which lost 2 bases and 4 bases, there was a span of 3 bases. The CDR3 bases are TGTGCCAGCAGTGAACTTTACGAGCAGTACTTC. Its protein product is CASSELYEQYF.

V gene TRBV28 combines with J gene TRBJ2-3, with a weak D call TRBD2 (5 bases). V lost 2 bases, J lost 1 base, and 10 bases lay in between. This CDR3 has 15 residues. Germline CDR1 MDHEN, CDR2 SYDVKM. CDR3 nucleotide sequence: TGTGCCAGCAGTTTAGATCTAGCAGGCACAGATACGCAGTATTTT. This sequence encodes CASSLDLAGTDTQYF.